Listed below are T cell receptor beta chains from one sample, sequenced in a study of cytomegalovirus exposure and HLA in healthy donors. Only in-frame clones appear in the TCRdb table, and some are missing; sequencing was by immunoSEQ multiplex PCR. The table includes approximately 59,000 clones, 93% detected once. Material: PBMCs. These TCRs come from a woman aged 18-29 years in good health and CMV-seropositive. The CDR3 runs from the conserved cysteine through the conserved F or W. A D gene is named only where the DNA matches it firmly. Clone size is not always given. Where it is, it says once, few, many or a class for expanded clones.

abundance	v_gene	d_gene	j_gene	CDR3nt	CDR3aa
once	TRBV7-8	.	TRBJ1-2	TGTGCCAGCAGCTTATCGGACACCCACGTTTATGGCTACACCTTC	CASSLSDTHVYGYTF
.	TRBV7-9	TRBD1	TRBJ1-2	TGTGCCAGCAGCCATGACAGGGTTTCTGGCTACACCTTC	CASSHDRVSGYTF
.	TRBV29-1	.	TRBJ1-3	TGCAGCGTTGTTACAGGGCTCTCTGGAAACACCATATATTTT	CSVVTGLSGNTIYF
.	TRBV5-1	TRBD1	TRBJ2-1	TGCGCCAGCAGCGACAGGGCACGGGAGTTCTTC	CASSDRAREFF
.	TRBV6-5	TRBD1	TRBJ2-5	TGTGCCAGCCAAAGTGGGACAGGGGGCGCAGAGACCCAGTACTTC	CASQSGTGGAETQYF
.	TRBV5-1	.	TRBJ1-5	TGCGCCAGCAGAGCAGGCCAGAATCAGCCCCAGCATTTT	CASRAGQNQPQHF
.	TRBV4-3	TRBD2	TRBJ2-7	TGCGCCAGCAGCCCACTCTGGCTAGCGGGTAACTACGAGCAGTACTTC	CASSPLWLAGNYEQYF
.	TRBV4-1	.	TRBJ2-1	TGCGCCAGCAGCCCCCCGGTCGGTCGCTACAATGAGCAGTTCTTC	CASSPPVGRYNEQFF
.	TRBV5-1	.	TRBJ2-1	TGCGCCAGCAGCTTGGAGGGGCGGGACTACAATGAGCAGTTCTTC	CASSLEGRDYNEQFF
.	TRBV5-1	.	TRBJ1-4	TGCGCCAGCAGCTTGGAATCGGGGAGGGAAAAACTGTTTTTT	CASSLESGREKLFF
.	TRBV6-5	TRBD1	TRBJ1-5	TGTGCCAGCAGTCAGGACAGGGCCAATCAGCCCCAGCATTTT	CASSQDRANQPQHF
.	TRBV4-2	.	TRBJ2-6	TGTGCCAGCAGCCAAGATAGAGGGTCTGGGGCCAACGTCCTGACTTTC	CASSQDRGSGANVLTF
.	TRBV2	TRBD1	TRBJ1-2	TGTGCCAGCAGTGAAGAACAGGGGGCCGCTGGCTACACCTTC	CASSEEQGAAGYTF
.	TRBV2	.	TRBJ1-1	TGTGCCAGCACCCGGGGCACTGAAGCTTTCTTT	CASTRGTEAFF
.	TRBV19	.	TRBJ1-1	TGTGCCAGTCGACGGCTTGGAGACAACGGGAAAGCTTTCTTT	CASRRLGDNGKAFF
.	TRBV7-2	.	TRBJ2-3	TGTGCCAGCAGCCATGGTGGCCCTGGCCACACAGATACGCAGTATTTT	CASSHGGPGHTDTQYF
.	TRBV27	.	TRBJ2-7	TGTGCCAGCCGTGGGGGGGGGCCAATTACCTACGAGCAGTACTTC	CASRGGGPITYEQYF
.	TRBV9	TRBD1	TRBJ1-5	TGTGCCAGCAGCGCCCGGGACAGTAAGAATCAGCCCCAGCATTTT	CASSARDSKNQPQHF
.	TRBV4-3	TRBD2	TRBJ2-2	TGCGCCAGCAGCCAAGACGGAACTCTGCGGGGGGGCTTTTGGACCGGGGAGCTGTTTTTT	CASSQDGTLRGGFWTGELFF
.	TRBV5-1	TRBD1	TRBJ1-1	TGCGCCAGCAGCTGGATACCCGGGACAGTGAATGAAGCTTTCTTT	CASSWIPGTVNEAFF
.	TRBV11-2	TRBD1	TRBJ1-4	TGTGCCAGCAGCGGCCGGGACAGGGTCGAAAAACTGTTTTTT	CASSGRDRVEKLFF
.	TRBV27	.	TRBJ2-5	TGTGCCAGCAGTTTATCCGGGAGAAGGACCCAGTACTTC	CASSLSGRRTQYF
.	TRBV7-9	.	TRBJ1-1	TGTGCCAGCAGCCCATCTCAGGTTCTCCCTGAAGCTTTCTTT	CASSPSQVLPEAFF
.	TRBV5-6	.	TRBJ1-2	TGTGCCAGCAGCTTCGTTCTCCGGGAGGGGAACTATGGCTACACCTTC	CASSFVLREGNYGYTF
.	TRBV27	.	TRBJ1-2	TGTGCCAGCAGTCAAAGGAGGAGGGTAGATGGCTACACCTTC	CASSQRRRVDGYTF
.	TRBV5-1	.	TRBJ2-3	TGCGCCAGCAGTCTCAGGGAGGGCACAGATACGCAGTATTTT	CASSLREGTDTQYF
.	TRBV19	TRBD1	TRBJ2-1	TGTGCCAGTAGTACCTGGGACAGCTATAATGAGCAGTTCTTC	CASSTWDSYNEQFF
.	TRBV4-2	TRBD2	TRBJ2-3	TGTGCCAGCAGCCCCCGGACTAGCGGGGGGGCCGAGTCACAATGGGATACGCAGTATTTT	CASSPRTSGGAESQWDTQYF
.	TRBV6-1	.	TRBJ1-5	TGTGCCAGCAGTGATGGTAGGAGAGCGGACCAGCCCCAGCATTTT	CASSDGRRADQPQHF
.	TRBV7-2	TRBD2	TRBJ2-5	TGTGCCAGCAGCTTAGCTGCGAGCGGGGGGGAGACCCAGTACTTC	CASSLAASGGETQYF
.	TRBV28	TRBD2	TRBJ2-6	TGTGCCAGCAGTTTGGGGGGGAGCTCTGGGGCCAACGTCCTGACTTTC	CASSLGGSSGANVLTF
.	TRBV7-9	.	TRBJ1-2	TGTGCCAGCATCACTGGTGGCTATGGCTACACCTTC	CASITGGYGYTF